These T cell receptor beta chains were read from a single sample in a study of T cell responses to AZD1222 COVID-19 vaccine. Profiled with immunoSEQ multiplex PCR; TCRdb holds only in-frame clones, not every one. The table has about 190,000 clones, about nine tenths seen once. This specimen was peripheral blood, taken on day 0 of AZD1222 vaccination. These receptors all come from an adult in good health. Both conserved end residues are part of each CDR3. Fields, in order: CDR3 DNA, CDR3 protein, J gene, D gene, clone size, V gene. D genes are given only for firm matches. A clone size is listed for some rows: how often the clone was seen (once, few, many), or a class if it is expanded.

CDR3 DNA: TGTGCCAGCGATTCTGGGCAGATGAACACTGAAGCTTTCTTT
CDR3 protein: CASDSGQMNTEAFF
J gene: TRBJ1-1
D gene: NA
clone size: NA
V gene: TRBV7-9

CDR3 DNA: TGCAGTGCTAGAGCGGTCAATGAGCAGTTCTTC
CDR3 protein: CSARAVNEQFF
J gene: TRBJ2-1
D gene: NA
clone size: NA
V gene: TRBV20-1

CDR3 DNA: TGTGCCAGCAGTTTAAACCAACCAAACGAGCAGTACTTC
CDR3 protein: CASSLNQPNEQYF
J gene: TRBJ2-7
D gene: NA
clone size: NA
V gene: TRBV28

CDR3 DNA: TGTGCCAGCAGCCCGACAAGCTACGAGCAGTACTTC
CDR3 protein: CASSPTSYEQYF
J gene: TRBJ2-7
D gene: NA
clone size: NA
V gene: TRBV7-8

CDR3 DNA: TGTGCCAGCAGCCTCGGGACTAGTCTCTACGAGCAGTACTTC
CDR3 protein: CASSLGTSLYEQYF
J gene: TRBJ2-7
D gene: TRBD2
clone size: NA
V gene: TRBV6-5

CDR3 DNA: TGTGCCAGCAGTTACTTCGCCCCCGGGTCAGATACGCAGTATTTT
CDR3 protein: CASSYFAPGSDTQYF
J gene: TRBJ2-3
D gene: NA
clone size: NA
V gene: TRBV6-5

CDR3 DNA: TGTGCCAGCAGTTACAGTTTCGGGCAGACGGGGGCCGATAATGAAAAACTGTTTTTT
CDR3 protein: CASSYSFGQTGADNEKLFF
J gene: TRBJ1-4
D gene: NA
clone size: once
V gene: TRBV6-2/TRBV6-3

CDR3 DNA: TGTGCCAGCAGTCAGGGAACTGGGCACACTGAAGCTTTCTTT
CDR3 protein: CASSQGTGHTEAFF
J gene: TRBJ1-1
D gene: NA
clone size: NA
V gene: TRBV25-1

CDR3 DNA: TGCAGCGTGATGTCGGGGAACACTGAAGCTTTCTTT
CDR3 protein: CSVMSGNTEAFF
J gene: TRBJ1-1
D gene: NA
clone size: NA
V gene: TRBV29-1

CDR3 DNA: TGTGCCAGCAGCATAAGATCCGGGGTAGGGGGATTCTATGGCTACACCTTC
CDR3 protein: CASSIRSGVGGFYGYTF
J gene: TRBJ1-2
D gene: NA
clone size: NA
V gene: TRBV5-8

CDR3 DNA: TGTGCCAGTAGTACACTGACAGGCTTGGGGTACAATGAGCAGTTCTTC
CDR3 protein: CASSTLTGLGYNEQFF
J gene: TRBJ2-1
D gene: NA
clone size: NA
V gene: TRBV19

CDR3 DNA: TGTGCCAGCAGTTACCAAGGGACTGATACTGAAGCTTTCTTT
CDR3 protein: CASSYQGTDTEAFF
J gene: TRBJ1-1
D gene: NA
clone size: NA
V gene: TRBV6-5

CDR3 DNA: TGTGCCAGCAGTCAAACCCCGGCCCGGGAGCAGTACTTC
CDR3 protein: CASSQTPAREQYF
J gene: TRBJ2-7
D gene: NA
clone size: NA
V gene: TRBV6-6

CDR3 DNA: TGTGCCAGCTCTTCTAGCCCGACGGGAGAGACCCAGTACTTC
CDR3 protein: CASSSSPTGETQYF
J gene: TRBJ2-5
D gene: NA
clone size: NA
V gene: TRBV7-9

CDR3 DNA: TGTGCCAGCAGCTTAGAACAGGGTATGATTTGGAACACTGAAGCTTTCTTT
CDR3 protein: CASSLEQGMIWNTEAFF
J gene: TRBJ1-1
D gene: NA
clone size: NA
V gene: TRBV7-2

CDR3 DNA: TGCGCCAGCAGCGCACAGGGGGCGGCCTACAATGAGCAGTTCTTC
CDR3 protein: CASSAQGAAYNEQFF
J gene: TRBJ2-1
D gene: TRBD1
clone size: NA
V gene: TRBV5-1

CDR3 DNA: TGTGCCAGCAGCTTGGCCTTATTCGGGGGAGGGGATACGCAGTATTTT
CDR3 protein: CASSLALFGGGDTQYF
J gene: TRBJ2-3
D gene: TRBD2
clone size: NA
V gene: TRBV5-6

CDR3 DNA: TGTGCCAGCAGCTTACCCGGACAGGGGGGCTACGAGCAGTACTTC
CDR3 protein: CASSLPGQGGYEQYF
J gene: TRBJ2-7
D gene: TRBD1
clone size: NA
V gene: TRBV7-9

CDR3 DNA: TGTGCCAGCAGCCACGGACAGAACACTGAAGCTTTCTTT
CDR3 protein: CASSHGQNTEAFF
J gene: TRBJ1-1
D gene: NA
clone size: NA
V gene: TRBV7-9

CDR3 DNA: TGTGCCAGCAGTGAGGAGTTCTCCTATAATTCACCCCTCCACTTT
CDR3 protein: CASSEEFSYNSPLHF
J gene: TRBJ1-6
D gene: NA
clone size: NA
V gene: TRBV6-1

CDR3 DNA: TGTGCCAGCTCATCCGGACAGGGGACTACGGACTATGGCTACACCTTC
CDR3 protein: CASSSGQGTTDYGYTF
J gene: TRBJ1-2
D gene: TRBD1
clone size: NA
V gene: TRBV6-6

CDR3 DNA: TGTGCCAGCAGCCTTACAGCCGGGGGCCAGGGCTACACCTTC
CDR3 protein: CASSLTAGGQGYTF
J gene: TRBJ1-2
D gene: NA
clone size: NA
V gene: TRBV7-3

CDR3 DNA: TGCAGCGTTGAGGGGGGACCGCGGGTCCAAGAGACCCAGTACTTC
CDR3 protein: CSVEGGPRVQETQYF
J gene: TRBJ2-5
D gene: NA
clone size: NA
V gene: TRBV29-1

CDR3 DNA: TGTGCCAGCAGGGGCAGGGAGTCCGGGATTTATATTTACGAGCAGTACTTC
CDR3 protein: CASRGRESGIYIYEQYF
J gene: TRBJ2-7
D gene: NA
clone size: once
V gene: TRBV27

CDR3 DNA: TGTGCCAGCAGTTACGCCCTGGGTAGCTCCTACGAGCAGTACTTC
CDR3 protein: CASSYALGSSYEQYF
J gene: TRBJ2-7
D gene: NA
clone size: NA
V gene: TRBV6-6

CDR3 DNA: TGTGCCAGCTCACCCTCCTCCCCCACTGAAGCTTTCTTT
CDR3 protein: CASSPSSPTEAFF
J gene: TRBJ1-1
D gene: NA
clone size: NA
V gene: TRBV18

CDR3 DNA: TGCGCCAGCAGCACGGGACTAGCGATCCCAGAGACCCAGTACTTC
CDR3 protein: CASSTGLAIPETQYF
J gene: TRBJ2-5
D gene: TRBD2
clone size: NA
V gene: TRBV5-1

CDR3 DNA: TGTGCCAGCAGGGGACTAGGTTTCTACAATGAGCAGTTCTTC
CDR3 protein: CASRGLGFYNEQFF
J gene: TRBJ2-1
D gene: TRBD2
clone size: NA
V gene: TRBV28

CDR3 DNA: TGTGCCAGCAGTTTACAGATCCAAAACTTTGCGTATTTT
CDR3 protein: CASSLQIQNFAYF
J gene: TRBJ2-3
D gene: NA
clone size: NA
V gene: TRBV12-3/TRBV12-4

CDR3 DNA: TGTGCCAGCAGCTTGATACAAGGTGACACTGAAGCTTTCTTT
CDR3 protein: CASSLIQGDTEAFF
J gene: TRBJ1-1
D gene: NA
clone size: NA
V gene: TRBV5-6

CDR3 DNA: TGCGCCAGCGGACAGGGCCACGAGCAGTACTTC
CDR3 protein: CASGQGHEQYF
J gene: TRBJ2-7
D gene: TRBD1
clone size: once
V gene: TRBV5-1

CDR3 DNA: TGTGCCATCAGTGGGGACAGCGCCGCAACCGCCTACTATGGCTACACCTTC
CDR3 protein: CAISGDSAATAYYGYTF
J gene: TRBJ1-2
D gene: TRBD1
clone size: NA
V gene: TRBV10-3

CDR3 DNA: TGTGCCAGCAGTTTGGCCGGATGGAACACTGAAGCTTTCTTT
CDR3 protein: CASSLAGWNTEAFF
J gene: TRBJ1-1
D gene: NA
clone size: many
V gene: TRBV27

CDR3 DNA: TGCGCCAGCAGCTTAACCGGGCCCGAAGGTGAAAAACTGTTTTTT
CDR3 protein: CASSLTGPEGEKLFF
J gene: TRBJ1-4
D gene: NA
clone size: few
V gene: TRBV5-1

CDR3 DNA: TGTGCCAGCAGCGTAGCCGGGAGGGCAGATACGCAGTATTTT
CDR3 protein: CASSVAGRADTQYF
J gene: TRBJ2-3
D gene: TRBD2
clone size: NA
V gene: TRBV9

CDR3 DNA: TGTGCCAGCAGCGGAAACGCCGGGACACCGAACACTGAAGCTTTCTTT
CDR3 protein: CASSGNAGTPNTEAFF
J gene: TRBJ1-1
D gene: NA
clone size: NA
V gene: TRBV9

CDR3 DNA: TGTGCCAGCTCACCACCTCTGGGACCGGGTCATCAGCCCCAGCATTTT
CDR3 protein: CASSPPLGPGHQPQHF
J gene: TRBJ1-5
D gene: NA
clone size: NA
V gene: TRBV18

CDR3 DNA: TGTGCCAGCACTCAGATGGGGGATGGCTACACCTTC
CDR3 protein: CASTQMGDGYTF
J gene: TRBJ1-2
D gene: NA
clone size: NA
V gene: TRBV6-5

CDR3 DNA: TGTGCCAGCGGTGAAAACACCAACAATGAGCAGTTCTTC
CDR3 protein: CASGENTNNEQFF
J gene: TRBJ2-1
D gene: NA
clone size: NA
V gene: TRBV12-3/TRBV12-4

CDR3 DNA: TGCGCCAGCAGTGAGGAGACAGCCAACAATGAGCAGTTCTTC
CDR3 protein: CASSEETANNEQFF
J gene: TRBJ2-1
D gene: NA
clone size: NA
V gene: TRBV10-2

CDR3 DNA: TGCGCCAGCAGCCATGGACTATCGACAGGGGAAGGTGGCTACACCTTC
CDR3 protein: CASSHGLSTGEGGYTF
J gene: TRBJ1-2
D gene: TRBD1
clone size: NA
V gene: TRBV4-1

CDR3 DNA: TGTGCCAGCAGTTACCGGGAGAGGTTCGCAGATACGCAGTATTTT
CDR3 protein: CASSYRERFADTQYF
J gene: TRBJ2-3
D gene: NA
clone size: NA
V gene: TRBV6-2/TRBV6-3

CDR3 DNA: TGTGCCAGCCACCTTGACGCAACTCTGGGAGGCTACACCTTC
CDR3 protein: CASHLDATLGGYTF
J gene: TRBJ1-2
D gene: NA
clone size: NA
V gene: TRBV18

CDR3 DNA: TGTGCCAGCAGCTCGAAGACAGGGATTAATGAAAAACTGTTTTTT
CDR3 protein: CASSSKTGINEKLFF
J gene: TRBJ1-4
D gene: TRBD1
clone size: NA
V gene: TRBV5-4

CDR3 DNA: TGTGCCAGCAGCACCGGGACTAGCAACTACGAGCAGTACTTC
CDR3 protein: CASSTGTSNYEQYF
J gene: TRBJ2-7
D gene: TRBD2
clone size: few
V gene: TRBV5-4

CDR3 DNA: TGTGCCAGCAGCCCTGGACAGGGCTCCGGTCCTTTCTATGGCTACACCTTC
CDR3 protein: CASSPGQGSGPFYGYTF
J gene: TRBJ1-2
D gene: TRBD1
clone size: NA
V gene: TRBV13